This T cell receptor beta chain was identified during a study of blood T cell repertoires in COVID-19. About the research overall: Samples of COVID-19 (acute and convalescent) were obtained from the United States, Italy and Spain. PBMCs, B-cell-depleted T cells, or T cells provided the cDNA or gDNA that made up the material.

In the original analysis: For nucleated cells, counts were estimated from reference gene primer amplification. Only in-frame clones appear in the TCRdb table, and some are missing; sequencing was by immunoSEQ multiplex PCR. V and J calls and clone size are given by that table; D and trimming were obtained from the DNA. The sample records over 85,000 clones, around 87% being singletons. Germline V CDR1 and CDR2: SGHRS, YFSETQ. The CDR3 is made up of 15 amino acids. V was pared by 4 bases and J by 0 bases, with 4 bases of the junction left unmatched. Sequencing used peripheral blood. The V call is TRBV5-1, the J call TRBJ2-7; 10 bases are shared with TRBD2. The sequence derives from a human donor with acute or convalescent COVID-19. The donor label of this sample is uncertain. CDR3 region: CASSRGTSDSYEQYF. In nucleotides, the CDR3 is TGCGCCAGCAGCAGAGGGACTAGCGACTCCTACGAGCAGTACTTC.